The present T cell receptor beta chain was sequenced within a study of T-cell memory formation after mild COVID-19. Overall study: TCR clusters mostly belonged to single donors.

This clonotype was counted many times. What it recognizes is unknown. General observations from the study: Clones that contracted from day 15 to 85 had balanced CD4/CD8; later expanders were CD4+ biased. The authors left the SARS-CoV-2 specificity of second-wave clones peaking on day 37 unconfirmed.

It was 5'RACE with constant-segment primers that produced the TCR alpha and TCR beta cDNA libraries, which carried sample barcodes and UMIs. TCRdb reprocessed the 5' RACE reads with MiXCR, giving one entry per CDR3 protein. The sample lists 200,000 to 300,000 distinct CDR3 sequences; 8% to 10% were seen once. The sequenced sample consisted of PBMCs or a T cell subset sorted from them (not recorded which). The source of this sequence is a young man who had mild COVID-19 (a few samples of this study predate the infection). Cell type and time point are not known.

Here the CDR3 reads CASSWGQGESTEAFF. Written as DNA, the CDR3 is TGTGCCAGCAGCTGGGGACAGGGGGAAAGCACTGAAGCTTTCTTT. V is TRBV13 and J is TRBJ1-1, with 11 bases matching TRBD1. Looked up from germline, CDR1 is PRHDT and CDR2 is FYEKMQ (reference sequence). The CDR3 has 15 amino acids. The J segment lost 4 bases and the V segment lost 4 bases, leaving 5 bases of the junction unmatched.